The rows below give T cell receptor beta chains drawn from one sample of a study of blood T cell repertoires in COVID-19. Libraries were prepared by immunoSEQ multiplex PCR; TCRdb keeps only in-frame clonotypes and omits some of them. This sample carries about 120,000 clones, about 70% of them seen once, and the ten largest clones take around 5.5%. The specimen sequenced was peripheral blood. The receptor source for this set is a man between 60 and 70 years old with acute or convalescent COVID-19. The CDR3 runs from the conserved cysteine through the conserved F or W. The D gene is left open where the match is weak. A clone size is listed for some rows: how often the clone was seen (once, few, many), or a class if it is expanded.

V: TRBV11-2; J: TRBJ1-6; D: -; size: -; DNA: TGTGCCAGCAGCTTCCCTGATTCACCCCTCCACTTT; CDR3: CASSFPDSPLHF
V: TRBV5-4; J: TRBJ1-2; D: TRBD1; size: few; DNA: TGTGCCAGCAGCTTGGCTCCCGGACAGGGGGGTGGCTACACCTTC; CDR3: CASSLAPGQGGGYTF
V: TRBV11-2; J: TRBJ2-1; D: TRBD2; size: -; DNA: TGTGCCAGCAGCTCAACACTAGCGGGGGGCGGCGGTGAGCAGTTCTTC; CDR3: CASSSTLAGGGGEQFF
V: TRBV27; J: TRBJ2-5; D: TRBD1; size: -; DNA: TGTGCCAGCAGTTTATCCCGGGACAGGGCTAAGGAGACCCAGTACTTC; CDR3: CASSLSRDRAKETQYF
V: TRBV3-1/TRBV3-2; J: TRBJ2-7; D: -; size: -; DNA: TGTGCCAGCAGCCAAACCTCGAGGGGGGGAGAGCAGTACTTC; CDR3: CASSQTSRGGEQYF
V: TRBV5-1; J: TRBJ2-5; D: TRBD2; size: -; DNA: TGCGCCAGCAGCCCTTATAGCGGGAGCTCGGAGACCCAGTACTTC; CDR3: CASSPYSGSSETQYF
V: TRBV6-1; J: TRBJ1-2; D: -; size: once; DNA: TGTGCCAGCAGTGAGGGAGCGTGGGTCCCCCGCGATAATGGCTACACCTTC; CDR3: CASSEGAWVPRDNGYTF
V: TRBV18; J: TRBJ2-1; D: -; size: -; DNA: TGTGCCAGCTCACCCCGGTCCGGGGATGCGCCATTGGGGGAGCAGTTCTTC; CDR3: CASSPRSGDAPLGEQFF
V: TRBV30; J: TRBJ1-2; D: -; size: once; DNA: TGTGCCTGGGGCCCGGCACAGGGCGAGAACTATGGCTACACCTTC; CDR3: CAWGPAQGENYGYTF
V: TRBV19; J: TRBJ1-1; D: -; size: -; DNA: TGTGCCAGTAGTATAGGCAGAAACACTGAAGCTTTCTTT; CDR3: CASSIGRNTEAFF
V: TRBV3-1/TRBV3-2; J: TRBJ2-1; D: TRBD2; size: -; DNA: TGTGCCAGCAGCCGCGGAGGGACTAGCGGTAACTCCTACAATGAGCAGTTCTTC; CDR3: CASSRGGTSGNSYNEQFF
V: TRBV3-1/TRBV3-2; J: TRBJ2-7; D: -; size: -; DNA: TGTGCCAGCAGCCAAGAGCGGGGTAGTCCCTACGAGCAGTACTTC; CDR3: CASSQERGSPYEQYF
V: TRBV10-3; J: TRBJ2-7; D: -; size: -; DNA: TGTGCCATCAGTGAACGCGAGGCAGAGGCTTCCTACGAGCAGTACTTC; CDR3: CAISEREAEASYEQYF
V: TRBV13; J: TRBJ1-5; D: TRBD1; size: -; DNA: TGTGCCAGCAGCATCCGACAGGGAAGAGCGAATCAGCCCCAGCATTTT; CDR3: CASSIRQGRANQPQHF
V: TRBV6-1; J: TRBJ1-2; D: -; size: -; DNA: TGTGCCAGCAGTGAATCTTGGCAGGGGCTCTATGGCTACACCTTC; CDR3: CASSESWQGLYGYTF
V: TRBV30; J: TRBJ2-3; D: -; size: -; DNA: TGTGCCTGGGGGACAAGCACAGATACGCAGTATTTT; CDR3: CAWGTSTDTQYF
V: TRBV9; J: TRBJ1-4; D: -; size: -; DNA: TGTGCCAGCAGCGTAAACGGACGGGGGAGAGATGAAAAACTGTTTTTT; CDR3: CASSVNGRGRDEKLFF
V: TRBV27; J: TRBJ2-7; D: TRBD1; size: -; DNA: TGTGCCAGCAGCCTATATCAGACAGGGGGAAAGCAGTACTTC; CDR3: CASSLYQTGGKQYF
V: TRBV5-6; J: TRBJ2-1; D: TRBD2; size: -; DNA: TGTGCCAGCAGCTGGATGCTAGCGGGAGACAGTGAGCAGTTCTTC; CDR3: CASSWMLAGDSEQFF
V: TRBV6-5; J: TRBJ2-3; D: -; size: -; DNA: TGTGCCAGCAGTTACTCGAGAGACGGGGGAGATACGCAGTATTTT; CDR3: CASSYSRDGGDTQYF
V: TRBV11-2; J: TRBJ1-3; D: TRBD1; size: -; DNA: TGTGCCAGCAGCTCGAGGGACAGGGGGGGGATCGCCATATATTTT; CDR3: CASSSRDRGGIAIYF
V: TRBV30; J: TRBJ1-6; D: -; size: -; DNA: TGTGCCTGGAGACTGCAGGGGCCCAATTCACCCCTCCACTTT; CDR3: CAWRLQGPNSPLHF
V: TRBV5-8; J: TRBJ2-7; D: TRBD2; size: medium-sized; DNA: TGTGCCAGCCATCAACCCGGACTAGGGGTTAACGAGCAGTACTTC; CDR3: CASHQPGLGVNEQYF
V: TRBV7-9; J: TRBJ2-2; D: TRBD2; size: -; DNA: TGTGCCAGCAGCCCTCGGACTAGATTGAACACCGGGGAGCTGTTTTTT; CDR3: CASSPRTRLNTGELFF
V: TRBV25-1; J: TRBJ2-2; D: TRBD2; size: few; DNA: TGTGCCAGCAGTAGCGGGGGGGCGGGCACCGGGGAGCTGTTTTTT; CDR3: CASSSGGAGTGELFF
V: TRBV19; J: TRBJ1-2; D: -; size: few; DNA: TGTGCCAGTACCTCCCGGGGCTACACCTTC; CDR3: CASTSRGYTF
V: TRBV7-9; J: TRBJ2-7; D: TRBD2; size: few; DNA: TGTGCCAGCAGCTTCACTAGCGGGAGTACCCCCTACGAGCAGTACTTC; CDR3: CASSFTSGSTPYEQYF
V: TRBV25-1; J: TRBJ2-7; D: -; size: -; DNA: TGTGCCAGCAGTGCTTCTTTCGGAGCGTGGGAGCAGTACTTC; CDR3: CASSASFGAWEQYF
V: TRBV11-3; J: TRBJ2-2; D: -; size: -; DNA: TGTGCCAGCAGCTTAGCGAGAAACACCGGGGATCTGTTTTTT; CDR3: CASSLARNTGDLFF
V: TRBV21-1; J: TRBJ1-5; D: -; size: once; DNA: TGTGCCAGCAGCAAAGACCGGGGGACAGCTAATCAGCCCCAGCATTTT; CDR3: CASSKDRGTANQPQHF
V: TRBV5-1; J: TRBJ2-3; D: TRBD2; size: -; DNA: TGCGCCAGCATCCTTGGAGGTAGCGGGGGGACAGATACGCAGTATTTT; CDR3: CASILGGSGGTDTQYF
V: TRBV5-1; J: TRBJ2-7; D: -; size: -; DNA: TGCGCCAGCAGCTTGTGGGAGTCTGTCTACGAGCAGTACTTC; CDR3: CASSLWESVYEQYF
V: TRBV6-5; J: TRBJ1-1; D: -; size: -; DNA: TGTGCCAGCAGGGAGGACGGAGGAAACACTGAAGCTTTCTTT; CDR3: CASREDGGNTEAFF
V: TRBV7-8; J: TRBJ1-5; D: TRBD1; size: once; DNA: TGTGCCAGCAGTTCACAGGGACAGGCTCAGCCCCAGCATTTT; CDR3: CASSSQGQAQPQHF
V: TRBV9; J: TRBJ1-3; D: -; size: few; DNA: TGTGCCAGCAGCGACAGGGTAACCTCTGGAAACACCATATATTTT; CDR3: CASSDRVTSGNTIYF
V: TRBV11-2; J: TRBJ2-2; D: -; size: -; DNA: TGTGCCAGCAGCTTAGCCGCGCTAGCGAACACCGGGGAGCTGTTTTTT; CDR3: CASSLAALANTGELFF
V: TRBV20-1; J: TRBJ1-2; D: -; size: -; DNA: TGCAGTGCTAGTAGACAGCTCTATGGCTACACCTTC; CDR3: CSASRQLYGYTF
V: TRBV18; J: TRBJ2-1; D: TRBD1; size: once; DNA: TGTGCCAGCTCGCTGGGCAGGGGGTCCCTCAATGAGCAGTTCTTC; CDR3: CASSLGRGSLNEQFF
V: TRBV7-9; J: TRBJ1-1; D: TRBD1; size: -; DNA: TGTGCCAGCAGCTTGGAGGGACAGCTGCCTGAAGCTTTCTTT; CDR3: CASSLEGQLPEAFF
V: TRBV10-3; J: TRBJ2-7; D: TRBD2; size: -; DNA: TGTGCCATCAGCGTGGGAGGGGCCGCCTACGAGCAGTACTTC; CDR3: CAISVGGAAYEQYF
V: TRBV5-1; J: TRBJ1-2; D: TRBD1; size: -; DNA: TGCGCCAGCAGCAGGACCGGGACAGGGCTTGGCTACACCTTC; CDR3: CASSRTGTGLGYTF
V: TRBV3-1/TRBV3-2; J: TRBJ2-2; D: -; size: -; DNA: TGTGCCAGCCATGGTACTCTCACCGGGGAGCTGTTTTTT; CDR3: CASHGTLTGELFF
V: TRBV6-1; J: TRBJ2-1; D: -; size: -; DNA: TGTGCCAGCAGTGTGAACTCGGACAGAGGTTACGACAATGAGCAGTTCTTC; CDR3: CASSVNSDRGYDNEQFF
V: TRBV30; J: TRBJ2-1; D: TRBD1; size: -; DNA: TGTGCCTGGAGTGGGGGACAGGGGAAGACCTACAATGAGCAGTTCTTC; CDR3: CAWSGGQGKTYNEQFF